Here is one TCR beta chain with its context. The data are from a study of T cells after yellow fever vaccination. TCRdb analysed the 5' RACE reads with MiXCR anew, one entry per CDR3 protein. The sample has around 180,000 distinct CDR3 sequences, approximately 6.2% seen once; the top ten hold 2.9%. CDR1 is LGHNA and CDR2 is YSLEER in the germline V gene. The CDR3 loop spans 13 amino acids. The V and J ends lost 4 bases and 6 bases respectively, with 12 bases between them. The source is a young man who received the YFV17D yellow fever vaccine. Sample: CD4+ T cells sorted from PBMCs, taken on the day of the first yellow fever vaccination. The chain is built from TRBV4-3 and TRBJ1-2; unclear D gene. DNA for the CDR3: TGCGCCAGCAGCCCCCAGTTGGGGAATGGCTACACCTTC. Its protein product is CASSPQLGNGYTF.